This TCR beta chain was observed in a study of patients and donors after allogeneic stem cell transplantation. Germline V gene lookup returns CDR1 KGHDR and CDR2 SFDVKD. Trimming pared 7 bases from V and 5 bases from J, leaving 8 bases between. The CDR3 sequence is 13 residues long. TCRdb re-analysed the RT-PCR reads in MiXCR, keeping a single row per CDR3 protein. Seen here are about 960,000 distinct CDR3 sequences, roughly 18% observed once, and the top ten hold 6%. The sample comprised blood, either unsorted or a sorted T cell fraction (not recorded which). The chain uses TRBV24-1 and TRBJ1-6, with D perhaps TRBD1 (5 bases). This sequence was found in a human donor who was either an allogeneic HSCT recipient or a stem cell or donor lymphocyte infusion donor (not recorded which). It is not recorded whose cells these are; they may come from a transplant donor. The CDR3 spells CATSDRNNSPLHF. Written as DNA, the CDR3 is TGTGCCACCAGCGACAGAAATAATTCACCCCTCCACTTT.